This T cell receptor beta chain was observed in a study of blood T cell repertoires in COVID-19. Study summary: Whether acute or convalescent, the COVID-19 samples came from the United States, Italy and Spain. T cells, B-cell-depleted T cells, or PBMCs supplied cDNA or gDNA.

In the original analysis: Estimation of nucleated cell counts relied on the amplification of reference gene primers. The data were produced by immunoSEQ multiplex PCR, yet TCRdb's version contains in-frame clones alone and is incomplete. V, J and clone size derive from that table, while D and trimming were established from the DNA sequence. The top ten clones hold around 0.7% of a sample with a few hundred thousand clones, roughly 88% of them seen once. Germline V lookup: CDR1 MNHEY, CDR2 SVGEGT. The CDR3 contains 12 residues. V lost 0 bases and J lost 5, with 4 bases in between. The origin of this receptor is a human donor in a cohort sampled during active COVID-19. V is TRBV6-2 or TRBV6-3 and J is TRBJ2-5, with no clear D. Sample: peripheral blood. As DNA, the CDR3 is TGTGCCAGCAGTTACTCCCAGGAGACCCAGTACTTC. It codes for CASSYSQETQYF.